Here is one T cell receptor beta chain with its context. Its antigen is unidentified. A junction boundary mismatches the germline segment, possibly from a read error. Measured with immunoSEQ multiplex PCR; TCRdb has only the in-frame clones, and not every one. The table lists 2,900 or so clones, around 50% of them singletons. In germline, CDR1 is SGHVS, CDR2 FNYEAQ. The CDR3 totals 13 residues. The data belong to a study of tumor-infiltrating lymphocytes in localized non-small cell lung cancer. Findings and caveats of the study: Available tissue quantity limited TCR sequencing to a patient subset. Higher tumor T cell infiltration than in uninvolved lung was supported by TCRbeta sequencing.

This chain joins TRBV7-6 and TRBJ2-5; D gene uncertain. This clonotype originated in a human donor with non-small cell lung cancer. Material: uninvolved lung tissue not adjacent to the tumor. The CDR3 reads CASSVAGQETQYF. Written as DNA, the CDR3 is TGTGCCAGCAGCGTAGCTGGGCAAGAGACCCAGTACTTC.